A selection of T cell receptor beta chains follows, all from one sample in a study of response to subunit inactivated influenza vaccine. In TCRdb, the RT-PCR reads were re-called with MiXCR into one record per CDR3 protein. Among fewer than 650,000 distinct CDR3 sequences listed, roughly 13% were seen once. Material: PBMCs from blood, obtained 45 days after vaccination. The receptors originated from a man between 45 and 60 years old who received an inactivated influenza vaccine. The conserved cysteine and the conserved F or W are not part of the CDR3 here.

V gene: TRBV11-2
CDR3 protein: ASSSRDSGGAGNIQY

V gene: TRBV28
CDR3 protein: ASTPSGTGNNEQF

V gene: TRBV6-2/TRBV6-3
CDR3 protein: ASSYDYGRGGLTEAF

V gene: TRBV7-9
CDR3 protein: ASSLGASGSADTQY

V gene: TRBV6-1
CDR3 protein: ASRDQGRNEKLF

V gene: TRBV21-1
CDR3 protein: ASSKAQTEDRGTQWSQETQY

V gene: TRBV15
CDR3 protein: ATSNPRWGRVTGELF

V gene: TRBV12-3/TRBV12-4
CDR3 protein: ASRRTSGGARTDTQY

V gene: TRBV6-1
CDR3 protein: ASSERAGNSPLH

V gene: TRBV12-3/TRBV12-4
CDR3 protein: ASRLGQGYTGELF

V gene: TRBV12-3/TRBV12-4
CDR3 protein: ASTGARSQPQH

V gene: TRBV7-8
CDR3 protein: ASSPGTGGLIEQF

V gene: TRBV20-1
CDR3 protein: SARGGSRLNEQF

V gene: TRBV6-1
CDR3 protein: ASSETGRATDTQY

V gene: TRBV7-9
CDR3 protein: ASSLSRGSYYGYT

V gene: TRBV3-1
CDR3 protein: ASSQVPAGGEQY

V gene: TRBV5-1
CDR3 protein: ASSLPLAGVSYEQY

V gene: TRBV24-1
CDR3 protein: ATSETPSRSEQF

V gene: TRBV5-6
CDR3 protein: ASSPAGTDQPQH

V gene: TRBV29-1
CDR3 protein: SVVGLGSLSSYEQY

V gene: TRBV29-1
CDR3 protein: SVESGVGTDTQY

V gene: TRBV25-1
CDR3 protein: ASSESGLASYEQY

V gene: TRBV10-3
CDR3 protein: AISDRGKTGRYYEQY

V gene: TRBV5-1
CDR3 protein: ASSLDLNTEAF

V gene: TRBV4-2
CDR3 protein: ASSEFPRATEQY

V gene: TRBV5-1
CDR3 protein: ASSYRTGSGGYEQY

V gene: TRBV6-1
CDR3 protein: ASSHDPQGGQPQH

V gene: TRBV10-3
CDR3 protein: AISESNGGRGDTQY

V gene: TRBV10-3
CDR3 protein: AISDGVSETQY

V gene: TRBV20-1
CDR3 protein: SALTGGFPDTQY

V gene: TRBV12-3/TRBV12-4
CDR3 protein: ASSLYTPEKLF

V gene: TRBV5-1
CDR3 protein: ASSRQTGRNTGELF

V gene: TRBV29-1
CDR3 protein: SVEPTVNEQF

V gene: TRBV5-1
CDR3 protein: ASSTGLSYEQF

V gene: TRBV9
CDR3 protein: ASSVEGGLAGFYEQY

V gene: TRBV10-3
CDR3 protein: AISGPDRTNSYEQY

V gene: TRBV10-3
CDR3 protein: AITAGGGVEYNEQF

V gene: TRBV2
CDR3 protein: ASSEIRNNEQF

V gene: TRBV6-1
CDR3 protein: ASSGTVNTGELF

V gene: TRBV12-3/TRBV12-4
CDR3 protein: ASSYQQGETQY

V gene: TRBV28
CDR3 protein: ASSPGTSFRNEQF

V gene: TRBV20-1
CDR3 protein: SALLAGGPDYEQY

V gene: TRBV7-2
CDR3 protein: ASSLAPLGTDTQY

V gene: TRBV7-2
CDR3 protein: ASSLATGPGNTIY

V gene: TRBV11-2
CDR3 protein: ASNKDGRRRETQY

V gene: TRBV6-1
CDR3 protein: ASTRSRGSGNSYEQY

V gene: TRBV7-6
CDR3 protein: ASSLGQSNEQY

V gene: TRBV28
CDR3 protein: ASKEGPVASYEQY

V gene: TRBV15
CDR3 protein: ATSRDRRSYNEQF

V gene: TRBV2
CDR3 protein: ASSDRTSGRRGIEQF

V gene: TRBV7-9
CDR3 protein: ASSLGVRPEPY

V gene: TRBV19
CDR3 protein: ASRPTSGVYNEQF

V gene: TRBV20-1
CDR3 protein: CARDGGLAGDYNEQF

V gene: TRBV28
CDR3 protein: ASSLSGQYAYNSPLH

V gene: TRBV10-3
CDR3 protein: AISGKGSSTDTQY

V gene: TRBV4-2
CDR3 protein: ASSQDLGTSGGANSRNIQY

V gene: TRBV21-1
CDR3 protein: ASSPRWQLVYEQY

V gene: TRBV2
CDR3 protein: ASTPEAGIATEAF